What follows describes a single T cell receptor beta chain. Profiling relied on immunoSEQ multiplex PCR, and the TCRdb table lists in-frame clones only, not all of them. The sample includes 3,300 or so clones, more than 75% of them seen just once. The data derive from a study of T cells after posttransplantation cyclophosphamide. Germline CDR1 is ENHRY and CDR2 is SYGVKD. V lost 3 bases and J lost 6, with 15 bases in between. CDR3 length equals 15 residues. This sequence joins TRBV10-3 and TRBJ1-5, with D possibly matching TRBD1 (6 bases). The source of this sequence is a woman in her fifties or sixties in good health, CMV-negative, and a related stem cell transplant donor. Sequencing input: memory CD8+ T cells sorted from blood. CDR3 amino acids: CAISEQGQTGQPQHF. The DNA of the CDR3 is TGTGCCATCAGTGAACAGGGTCAAACGGGTCAGCCCCAGCATTTT.